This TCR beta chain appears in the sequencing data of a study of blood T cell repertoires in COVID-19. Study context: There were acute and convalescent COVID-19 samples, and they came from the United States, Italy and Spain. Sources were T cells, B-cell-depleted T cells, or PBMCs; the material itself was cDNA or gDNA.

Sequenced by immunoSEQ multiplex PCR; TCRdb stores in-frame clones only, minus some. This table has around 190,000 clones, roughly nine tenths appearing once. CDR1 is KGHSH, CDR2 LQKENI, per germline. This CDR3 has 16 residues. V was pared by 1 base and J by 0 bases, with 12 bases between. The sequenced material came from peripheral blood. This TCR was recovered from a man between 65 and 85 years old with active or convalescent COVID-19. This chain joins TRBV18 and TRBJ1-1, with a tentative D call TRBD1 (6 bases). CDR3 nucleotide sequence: TGTGCCAGCTCACCACGGACAGCTGACATGAACACTGAAGCTTTCTTT. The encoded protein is CASSPRTADMNTEAFF. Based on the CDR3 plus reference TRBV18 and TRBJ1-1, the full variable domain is NAGVMQNPRHLVRRRGQEARLRCSPMKGHSHVYWYRQLPEEGLKFMVYLQKENIIDESGMPKERFSAEFPKEGPSILRIQQVVRGDSAAYFCASSPRTADMNTEAFFGQGTRLTVV.